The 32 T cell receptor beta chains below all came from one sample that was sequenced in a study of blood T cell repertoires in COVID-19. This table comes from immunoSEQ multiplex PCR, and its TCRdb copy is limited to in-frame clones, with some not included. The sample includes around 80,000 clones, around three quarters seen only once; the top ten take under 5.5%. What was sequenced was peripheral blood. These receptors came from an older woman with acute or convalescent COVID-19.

CDR3 sequence (DNA): TGCGCCAGCAGCCCCGACAGGGCAGATACGCAGTATTTT. Translation: CASSPDRADTQYF. V is TRBV4-1 and J is TRBJ2-3, with TRBD1 matching 7 bases. Germline CDR1 reads MGHRA; CDR2 reads YSYEKL. V was clipped by 4 bases and J by 4 bases; unmatched bases: 2. This CDR3 spans 13 amino acids.

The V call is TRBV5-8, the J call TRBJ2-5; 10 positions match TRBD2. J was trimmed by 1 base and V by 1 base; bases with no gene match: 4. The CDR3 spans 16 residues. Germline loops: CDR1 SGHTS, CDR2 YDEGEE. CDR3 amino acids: CASSLRTSGVQETQYF. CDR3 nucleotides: TGTGCCAGCAGCTTGAGAACTAGCGGGGTCCAAGAGACCCAGTACTTC.

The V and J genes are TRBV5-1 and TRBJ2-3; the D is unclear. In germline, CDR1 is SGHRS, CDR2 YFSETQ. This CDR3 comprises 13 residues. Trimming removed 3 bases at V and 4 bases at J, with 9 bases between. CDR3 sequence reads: CASSYTNPDTQYF. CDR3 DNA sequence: TGCGCCAGCAGCTACACAAATCCAGATACGCAGTATTTT.

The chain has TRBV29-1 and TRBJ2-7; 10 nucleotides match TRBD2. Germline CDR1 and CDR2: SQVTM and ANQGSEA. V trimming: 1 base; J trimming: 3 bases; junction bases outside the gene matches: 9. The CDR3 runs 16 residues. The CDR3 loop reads CSVEGRGTSADYEQYF. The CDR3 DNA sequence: TGCAGCGTTGAAGGAAGGGGGACTAGCGCAGACTACGAGCAGTACTTC.

The CDR3 protein is CASSLGFSGNSPLHF. CDR3 DNA: TGTGCCAGCAGCTTAGGGTTTAGCGGCAATTCACCCCTCCACTTT. The chain combines TRBV7-8 with TRBJ1-6; D call uncertain. The length of the CDR3 is 15 residues. V was pared by 1 base and J by 7 bases, with 11 bases between. In germline, CDR1 is SGHVS, CDR2 FQNEAQ.

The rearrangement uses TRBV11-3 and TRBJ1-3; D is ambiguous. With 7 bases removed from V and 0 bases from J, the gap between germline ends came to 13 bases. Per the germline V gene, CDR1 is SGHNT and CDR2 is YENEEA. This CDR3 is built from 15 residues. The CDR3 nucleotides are TGTGCCAGCACCCTCATGCCCAGCTCTGGAAACACCATATATTTT. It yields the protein CASTLMPSSGNTIYF.

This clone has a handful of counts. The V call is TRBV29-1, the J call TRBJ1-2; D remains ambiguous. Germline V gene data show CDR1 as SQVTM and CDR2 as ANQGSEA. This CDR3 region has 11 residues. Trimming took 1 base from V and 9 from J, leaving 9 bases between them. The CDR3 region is CSVEGTERYTF. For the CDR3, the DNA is TGCAGCGTTGAAGGTACAGAACGCTACACCTTC.

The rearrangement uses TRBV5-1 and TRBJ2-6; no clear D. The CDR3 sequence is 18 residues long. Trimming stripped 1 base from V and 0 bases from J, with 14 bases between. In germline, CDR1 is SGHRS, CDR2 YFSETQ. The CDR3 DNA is TGCGCCAGCAGCTTGTTTGACGGAGTGAACTCTGGGGCCAACGTCCTGACTTTC. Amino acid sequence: CASSLFDGVNSGANVLTF.

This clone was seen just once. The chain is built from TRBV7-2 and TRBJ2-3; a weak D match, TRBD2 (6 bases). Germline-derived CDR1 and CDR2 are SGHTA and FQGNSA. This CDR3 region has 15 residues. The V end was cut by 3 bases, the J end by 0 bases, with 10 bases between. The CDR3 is CASSFVAESTDTQYF. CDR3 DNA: TGTGCCAGCAGCTTTGTAGCGGAGAGCACAGATACGCAGTATTTT.

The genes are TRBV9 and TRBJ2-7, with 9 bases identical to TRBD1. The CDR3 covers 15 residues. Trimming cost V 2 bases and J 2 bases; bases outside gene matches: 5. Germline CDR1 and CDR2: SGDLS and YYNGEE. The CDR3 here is CASSVATGGPYEQYF. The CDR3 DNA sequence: TGTGCCAGCAGCGTCGCCACAGGGGGCCCCTACGAGCAGTACTTC.

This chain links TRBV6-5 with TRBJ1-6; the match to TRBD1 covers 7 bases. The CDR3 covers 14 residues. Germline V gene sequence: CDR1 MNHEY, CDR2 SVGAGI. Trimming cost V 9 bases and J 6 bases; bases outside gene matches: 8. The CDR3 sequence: CASHPGQRNSPLHF. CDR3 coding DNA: TGTGCCAGTCACCCGGGACAGCGTAATTCACCCCTCCACTTT.

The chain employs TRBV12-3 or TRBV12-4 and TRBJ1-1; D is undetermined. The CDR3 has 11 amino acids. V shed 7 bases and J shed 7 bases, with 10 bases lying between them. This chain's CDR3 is CASTPGSEAFF. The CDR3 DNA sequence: TGTGCCAGCACCCCCGGGAGTGAAGCTTTCTTT.

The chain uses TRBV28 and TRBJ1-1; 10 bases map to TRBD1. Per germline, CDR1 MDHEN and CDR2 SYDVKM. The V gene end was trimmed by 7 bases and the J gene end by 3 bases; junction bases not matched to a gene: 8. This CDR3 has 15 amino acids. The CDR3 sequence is CASTPGTGADTEAFF. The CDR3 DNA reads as TGTGCCAGCACCCCCGGGACAGGGGCGGACACTGAAGCTTTCTTT.

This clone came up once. The CDR3 reads CASSSDRAYNSPLHF. The CDR3 DNA reads as TGTGCCAGCAGCTCCGACAGGGCGTATAATTCACCCCTCCACTTT. V usage is TRBV5-4 and J usage is TRBJ1-6, with 7 positions matching TRBD1. The CDR3 consists of 15 residues. Germline-derived CDR1 and CDR2 are SGHNT and YYREEE (reference sequence). V was clipped by 3 bases and J by 4 bases; unmatched bases: 4.

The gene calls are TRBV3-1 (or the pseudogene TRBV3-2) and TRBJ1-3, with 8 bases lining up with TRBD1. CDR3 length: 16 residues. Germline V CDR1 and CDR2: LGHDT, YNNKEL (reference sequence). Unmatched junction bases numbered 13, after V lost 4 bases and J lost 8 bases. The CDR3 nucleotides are TGTGCCAGCAGCCGGAGAGGGCAGGGGGCAAGGGACACCATATATTTT. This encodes CASSRRGQGARDTIYF.

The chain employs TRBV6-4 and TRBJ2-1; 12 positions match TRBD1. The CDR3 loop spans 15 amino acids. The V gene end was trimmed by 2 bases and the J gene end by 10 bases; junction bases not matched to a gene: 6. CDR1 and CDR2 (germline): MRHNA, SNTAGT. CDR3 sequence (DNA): TGTGCCAGCAGTGACCCGGGACAGGGGGCTCGGGAGCAGTTCTTC. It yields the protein CASSDPGQGAREQFF.

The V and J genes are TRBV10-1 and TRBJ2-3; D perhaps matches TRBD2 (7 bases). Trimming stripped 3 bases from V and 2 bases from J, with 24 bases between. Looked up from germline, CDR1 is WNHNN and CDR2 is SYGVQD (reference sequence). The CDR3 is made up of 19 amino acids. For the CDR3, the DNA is TGCGCCAGCAGTGAATACGGGGGGCCCAAAAACCAAGCCACAGATACGCAGTATTTT. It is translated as CASSEYGGPKNQATDTQYF.

The CDR3 DNA is TGTGCCAGCAGTTACATCGAGGGCTTAAACTATGGCTACACCTTC. It encodes CASSYIEGLNYGYTF. The J gene is TRBJ1-2, the V gene TRBV6-2 or TRBV6-3; D gene unclear. The CDR3 covers 15 residues. V lost 2 bases, J lost 2 bases, and 12 bases lay in between. From germline, CDR1 is MNHEY and CDR2 SVGEGT.

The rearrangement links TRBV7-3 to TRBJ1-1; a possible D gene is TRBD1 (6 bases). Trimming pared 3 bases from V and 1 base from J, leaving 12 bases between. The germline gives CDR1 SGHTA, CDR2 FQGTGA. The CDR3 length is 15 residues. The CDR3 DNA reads TGTGCCAGCAGCTTCACAGGGAGGGAGAACACTGAAGCTTTCTTT. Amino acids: CASSFTGRENTEAFF.

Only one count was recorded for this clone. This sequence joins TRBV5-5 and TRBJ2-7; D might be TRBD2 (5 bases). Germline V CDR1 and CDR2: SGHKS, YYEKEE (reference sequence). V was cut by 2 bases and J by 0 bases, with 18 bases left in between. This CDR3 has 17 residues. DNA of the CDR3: TGTGCCAGCAGCTTTTCAATGGGGAGCCCGAGCTCCTACGAGCAGTACTTC. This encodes CASSFSMGSPSSYEQYF.

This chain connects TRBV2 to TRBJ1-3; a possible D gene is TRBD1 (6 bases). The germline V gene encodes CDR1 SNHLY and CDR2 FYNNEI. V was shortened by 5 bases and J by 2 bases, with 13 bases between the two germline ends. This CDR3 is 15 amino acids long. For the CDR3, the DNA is TGTGCCAGCAGTCACAGGGAACTACCTGGAAACACCATATATTTT. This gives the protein CASSHRELPGNTIYF.

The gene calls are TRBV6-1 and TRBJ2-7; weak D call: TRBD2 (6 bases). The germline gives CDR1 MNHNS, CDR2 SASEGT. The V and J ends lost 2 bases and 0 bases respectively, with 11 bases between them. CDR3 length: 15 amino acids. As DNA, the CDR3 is TGTGCCAGCAGTGAATCGACTAGACTCTCCTACGAGCAGTACTTC. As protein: CASSESTRLSYEQYF.

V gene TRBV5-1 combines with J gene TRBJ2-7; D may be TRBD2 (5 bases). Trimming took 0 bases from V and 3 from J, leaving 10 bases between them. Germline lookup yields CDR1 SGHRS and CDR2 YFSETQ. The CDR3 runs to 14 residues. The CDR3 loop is CASSLEEAYYEQYF. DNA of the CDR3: TGCGCCAGCAGCTTGGAGGAGGCTTACTACGAGCAGTACTTC.

CDR3 sequence (DNA): TGTGCCAGTAAGGACAGGGGGGGGAGTGAAAAACTGTTTTTT. It is translated as CASKDRGGSEKLFF. The chain has TRBV19 and TRBJ1-4; 10 nucleotides align to TRBD1. Per the germline V gene, CDR1 is LNHDA and CDR2 is SQIVND (reference sequence). CDR3 length: 14 residues. Trimming took 7 bases from V and 7 from J; bases not matched to a gene: 6.

The CDR3 spells CASSSKVGSPLHF. In nucleotides, the CDR3 is TGTGCCAGCAGCTCTAAGGTCGGGTCACCCCTCCACTTT. This chain uses TRBV7-2 with TRBJ1-6; D is undetermined. The germline gives CDR1 SGHTA, CDR2 FQGNSA. V lost 4 bases, J lost 10 bases, and 11 bases lay in between. The CDR3 is made up of 13 amino acids.

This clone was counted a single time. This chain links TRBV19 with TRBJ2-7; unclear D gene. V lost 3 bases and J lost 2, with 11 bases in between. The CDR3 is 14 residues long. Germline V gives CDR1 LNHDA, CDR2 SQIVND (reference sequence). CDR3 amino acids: CASSMGTSTYEQYF. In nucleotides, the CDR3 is TGTGCCAGTAGTATGGGCACAAGTACCTACGAGCAGTACTTC.

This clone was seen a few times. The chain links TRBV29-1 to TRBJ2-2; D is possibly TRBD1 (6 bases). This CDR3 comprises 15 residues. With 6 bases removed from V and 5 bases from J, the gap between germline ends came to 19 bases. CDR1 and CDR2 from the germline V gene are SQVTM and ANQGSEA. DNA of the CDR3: TGCAGCGTGTACCTTACAGGGCTCCATACCGGGGAGCTGTTTTTT. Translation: CSVYLTGLHTGELFF.

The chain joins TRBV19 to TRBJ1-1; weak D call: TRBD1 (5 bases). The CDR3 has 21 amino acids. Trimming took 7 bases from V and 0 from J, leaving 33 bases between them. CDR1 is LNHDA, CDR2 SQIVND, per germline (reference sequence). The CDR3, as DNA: TGTGCCAGTACCAATACGAGGGGACTCCGGGACGGGAACTTCATGAACACTGAAGCTTTCTTT. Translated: CASTNTRGLRDGNFMNTEAFF.

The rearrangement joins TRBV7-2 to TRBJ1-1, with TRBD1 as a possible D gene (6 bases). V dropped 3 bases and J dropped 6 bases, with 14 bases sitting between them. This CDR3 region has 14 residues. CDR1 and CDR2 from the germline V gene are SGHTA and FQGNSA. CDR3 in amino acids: CASSLDSWGAEAFF. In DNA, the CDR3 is TGTGCCAGCAGCTTGGACAGCTGGGGAGCTGAAGCTTTCTTT.

The CDR3 coding sequence is TGTGCCAGTAGACCACAGGGAAACTATGGCTACACCTTC. Its translation: CASRPQGNYGYTF. The genes are TRBV19 and TRBJ1-2, with D possibly being TRBD1 (6 bases). The CDR3 is made up of 13 amino acids. CDR1 LNHDA and CDR2 SQIVND come from the germline V gene (reference sequence). The V and J ends lost 6 bases and 2 bases respectively, with 10 bases between them.

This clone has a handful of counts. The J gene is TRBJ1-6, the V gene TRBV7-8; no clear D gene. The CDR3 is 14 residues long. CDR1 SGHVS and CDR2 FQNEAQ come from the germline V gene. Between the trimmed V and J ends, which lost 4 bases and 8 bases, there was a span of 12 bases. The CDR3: CASSSRTSYSPLHF. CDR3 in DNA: TGTGCCAGCAGCTCGCGGACTTCTTATTCACCCCTCCACTTT.

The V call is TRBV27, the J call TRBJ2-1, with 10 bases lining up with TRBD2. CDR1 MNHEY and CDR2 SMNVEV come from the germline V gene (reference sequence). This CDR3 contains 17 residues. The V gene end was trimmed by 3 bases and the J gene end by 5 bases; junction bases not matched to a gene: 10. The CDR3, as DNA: TGTGCCAGCAGTTTTAGGGCTAGCGGGGGCTGGGACAATGAGCAGTTCTTC. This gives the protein CASSFRASGGWDNEQFF.